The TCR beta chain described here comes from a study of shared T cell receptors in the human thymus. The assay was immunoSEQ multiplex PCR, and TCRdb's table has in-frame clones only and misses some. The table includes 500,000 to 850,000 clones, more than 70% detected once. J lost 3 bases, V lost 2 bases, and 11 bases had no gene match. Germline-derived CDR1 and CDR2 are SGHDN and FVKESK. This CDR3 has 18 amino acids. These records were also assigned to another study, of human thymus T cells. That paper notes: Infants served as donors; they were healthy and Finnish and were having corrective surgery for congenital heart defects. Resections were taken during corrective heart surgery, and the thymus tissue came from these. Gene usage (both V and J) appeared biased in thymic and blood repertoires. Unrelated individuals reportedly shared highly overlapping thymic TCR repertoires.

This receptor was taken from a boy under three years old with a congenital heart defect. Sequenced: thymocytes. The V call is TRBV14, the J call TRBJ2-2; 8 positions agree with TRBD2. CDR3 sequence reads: CASSQSKAGALHTGELFF. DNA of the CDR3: TGTGCCAGCAGCCAATCCAAAGCGGGGGCCCTCCACACCGGGGAGCTGTTTTTT.